Each of the 29 T cell receptor beta chains below was sequenced from the same sample in a study of cytomegalovirus exposure and HLA in healthy donors. It was with 60 Vbeta and 13 Jbeta primers that the PCR ran. Libraries were prepared by immunoSEQ multiplex PCR; TCRdb keeps only in-frame clonotypes and omits some of them. The data show 140,000 or so clones, around 82% seen once. The sequenced sample consisted of PBMCs. The origin of the receptors is a female donor in good health and CMV-seronegative.

This chain connects TRBV28 to TRBJ2-5, with a weak D call TRBD2 (5 bases). The CDR3 runs 13 residues. V was shortened by 3 bases and J by 5 bases, with 10 bases between the two germline ends. CDR1 MDHEN and CDR2 SYDVKM come from the germline V gene. CDR3 in amino acids: CASSFLAGETQYF. Here the CDR3 DNA reads TGTGCCAGCAGTTTCCTAGCCGGGGAGACCCAGTACTTC.

V and J are TRBV6-1 and TRBJ2-7, with a tentative D call TRBD2 (5 bases). Germline CDR1 MNHNS, CDR2 SASEGT. The CDR3 loop spans 13 amino acids. V lost 5 bases and J 0 bases, leaving 8 bases between the germline ends. The CDR3 sequence: CASSWEPSYEQYF. CDR3 coding DNA: TGTGCCAGCAGTTGGGAGCCCTCCTACGAGCAGTACTTC.

CDR3 sequence: CSVEGQLNTEAFF. The CDR3, as DNA: TGCAGCGTTGAAGGACAGCTGAACACTGAAGCTTTCTTT. This rearrangement joins TRBV29-1 to TRBJ1-1, with D perhaps matching TRBD1 (5 bases). The V end lost 1 base, the J end lost 0 bases, and 6 bases lay between the germline ends. The CDR3 covers 13 residues. CDR1 and CDR2 from the germline V gene are SQVTM and ANQGSEA.

This clone has ten or more counts. The chain employs TRBV7-3 and TRBJ2-1; 10 bases fit TRBD2. Germline V gene data show CDR1 as SGHTA and CDR2 as FQGTGA. This CDR3 contains 14 residues. V trimming: 0 bases; J trimming: 7 bases; junction bases outside the gene matches: 0. In DNA, the CDR3 is TGTGCCAGCAGCTTAACGGGACTAGCGAATGAGCAGTTCTTC. Translation: CASSLTGLANEQFF.

This clone was detected only once. The chain joins TRBV19 to TRBJ2-5; D may be TRBD2 (5 bases). The J call may not be correct, given that the DNA end is closer to TRBJ2-7. Germline CDR1 and CDR2: LNHDA and SQIVND (reference sequence). The CDR3 is 16 amino acids. The CDR3 coding sequence is TGTGCCAGTAGTATTAGGCCCGGGGATGGCTCCTACGAGCAGTACTTC. The encoded protein is CASSIRPGDGSYEQYF.

The V call is TRBV6-5, the J call TRBJ2-7; tentatively, D is TRBD2 (6 bases). The V gene lost 6 bases and the J gene lost 1 base, with 16 bases spanning the gap. This CDR3 region has 15 residues. Germline-derived CDR1 and CDR2 are MNHEY and SVGAGI. CDR3 nucleotide sequence: TGTGCCAGCAGAAACGCGGGGATCCAATCCTACGAGCAGTACTTC. This encodes CASRNAGIQSYEQYF.

The V gene is TRBV5-8, the J gene TRBJ1-1; 8 bases align to TRBD1. This CDR3 contains 17 residues. CDR1 is SGHTS, CDR2 YDEGEE, per germline. Trimming at V came to 4 bases and at J to 0 bases, leaving 11 bases not matched to a gene. The CDR3 spells CASSLGRDRSLNTEAFF. In nucleotides, the CDR3 is TGTGCCAGCAGCCTTGGGCGGGACAGGAGCTTGAACACTGAAGCTTTCTTT.

Turning to this clone: At one end the junction does not follow the germline gene, possibly because of a read error. The chain is built from TRBV29-1 and TRBJ1-2; TRBD1 aligns across 10 bases. Germline CDR1 SQVTM, CDR2 ANQGSEA. This CDR3 spans 14 amino acids. CDR3 amino acids: CSVERTGGPYGYPF. CDR3 in DNA: TGCAGCGTTGAAAGGACAGGGGGGCCCTATGGCTACCCCTTC.

The rearrangement joins TRBV27 to TRBJ2-6; D remains unclear. Looked up from germline, CDR1 is MNHEY and CDR2 is SMNVEV (reference sequence). V lost 6 bases and J 1 base, leaving 13 bases between the germline ends. The CDR3 totals 16 residues. The CDR3 sequence: CASSPWAHSGANVLTF. Here the CDR3 DNA reads TGTGCCAGCAGCCCCTGGGCCCATTCTGGGGCCAACGTCCTGACTTTC. Variable domain in full (rest from reference TRBV27 and TRBJ2-6): EAQVTQNPRYLITVTGKKLTVTCSQNMNHEYMSWYRQDPGLGLRQIYYSMNVEVTDKGDVPEGYKVSRKEKRNFPLILESPSPNQTSLYFCASSPWAHSGANVLTFGAGSRLTVL.

The V call is TRBV30, the J call TRBJ2-7, with a weak D call TRBD2 (5 bases). The V and J ends lost 0 bases and 3 bases respectively, with 6 bases between them. CDR1 and CDR2 (germline): GTSNPN, SVGIG (reference sequence). There are 12 residues in the CDR3. CDR3 DNA sequence: TGTGCCTGGAGTGTACTAGGCTACGAGCAGTACTTC. Protein product: CAWSVLGYEQYF. Complete variable domain (other parts from reference TRBV30 and TRBJ2-7): SQTIHQWPATLVQPVGSPLSLECTVEGTSNPNLYWYRQAAGRGLQLLFYSVGIGQISSEVPQNLSASRPQDRQFILSSKKLLLSDSGFYLCAWSVLGYEQYFGPGTRLTVT.

To note about this clone: Germline and junction disagree at one end, which may indicate a read error. J is TRBJ1-2 and V is TRBV7-9; 8 bases are a match to TRBD1. Looked up from germline, CDR1 is SEHNR and CDR2 is FQNEAQ (reference sequence). The CDR3 has 12 amino acids. The CDR3 spells CASRAGGGGYPF. The DNA for the CDR3 is TGTGCCAGCAGGGCAGGGGGCGGTGGCTACCCCTTC.

Note on this clone: Additional DNA sequences in this sample encode the identical CDR3. The chain uses TRBV18 and TRBJ1-5; D is unresolved. CDR3 size: 16 residues. The V gene lost 3 bases and the J gene lost 0 bases, with 12 bases spanning the gap. Germline CDR1 reads KGHSH; CDR2 reads LQKENI. CDR3 residues: CASSPREPYSNQPQHF. DNA of the CDR3: TGTGCCAGCTCACCGAGAGAGCCCTATAGCAATCAGCCCCAGCATTTT.

A single count supports this clone. The chain couples TRBV7-8 to TRBJ1-1, with D maybe TRBD1 (5 bases). The CDR3 has 14 residues. V was trimmed by 4 bases and J by 1 base, leaving 10 bases between them. Germline V lookup: CDR1 SGHVS, CDR2 FQNEAQ. For the CDR3, the DNA is TGTGCCAGCAGCTCGGAGCAGGGGAACACTGAAGCTTTCTTT. Translation: CASSSEQGNTEAFF.

V and J are TRBV10-1 and TRBJ2-7; TRBD2 matches at 13 bases. CDR3 length: 17 residues. Germline CDR1 is WNHNN and CDR2 is SYGVQD (reference sequence). After removal of 10 bases from V and 2 bases from J, the junction contained 14 bases not matched to a gene. The chain's CDR3 is CATPARTSGRYTYEQYF. The CDR3 region has the DNA TGCGCCACTCCGGCCCGGACTAGCGGGAGATACACCTACGAGCAGTACTTC.

The genes are TRBV5-6 and TRBJ1-1, with 8 positions matching TRBD1. The length of the CDR3 is 15 residues. Germline lookup yields CDR1 SGHDT and CDR2 YYEEEE. The trim removed 0 bases at V and 7 bases at J, leaving 8 bases unmatched. The CDR3 reads CASSLGGTGRIEAFF. The CDR3 bases are TGTGCCAGCAGCTTGGGGGGGACAGGACGGATTGAAGCTTTCTTT.

The J gene is TRBJ1-3, the V gene TRBV11-2; 8 nucleotides match TRBD1. The CDR3 runs 16 residues. V shed 5 bases and J 4 bases; nucleotides not matched to a gene: 10. The V gene's germline CDR1 is SGHAT and CDR2 FQNNGV. This CDR3 is CASSLRQGRLGNTIYF. CDR3 sequence (DNA): TGTGCCAGCAGCCTACGACAGGGGAGGCTAGGAAACACCATATATTTT.

The chain links TRBV6-1 to TRBJ2-3; tentative D call: TRBD1 (6 bases). From germline, CDR1 is MNHNS and CDR2 SASEGT. The CDR3 contains 11 residues. V was shortened by 5 bases and J by 10 bases, with 10 bases between the two germline ends. As DNA, the CDR3 is TGTGCCAGCAGTTTCAGGGGAGCGCAGTATTTT. Its protein is CASSFRGAQYF.

This chain links TRBV5-1 with TRBJ2-7; possibly TRBD1 for D (6 bases). CDR1 and CDR2 (germline): SGHRS, YFSETQ. The CDR3 is 13 residues long. V gave up 2 bases and J gave up 5 bases, with 11 bases separating them. The CDR3 region has the DNA TGCGCCAGCAGCTTAAGGCCAGGGGACGAGCAGTACTTC. Encoded protein: CASSLRPGDEQYF. Full variable domain (remainder filled in from reference TRBV5-1 and TRBJ2-7): KAGVTQTPRYLIKTRGQQVTLSCSPISGHRSVSWYQQTPGQGLQFLFEYFSETQRNKGNFPGRFSGRQFSNSRSEMNVSTLELGDSALYLCASSLRPGDEQYFGPGTRLTVT.

The rearrangement joins TRBV6-1 to TRBJ1-2, with D possibly TRBD1 on 6 matching bases. CDR1 and CDR2 from the germline V gene are MNHNS and SASEGT. The CDR3 runs 13 residues. Deletions cut 1 base from V and 5 bases from J, with 8 bases between. CDR3 sequence reads: CASSEEQGYGYTF. The CDR3 bases are TGTGCCAGCAGTGAAGAACAGGGTTATGGCTACACCTTC.

The chain has TRBV9 and TRBJ1-5; D might be TRBD1 (6 bases). This CDR3 region has 16 residues. The germline V and J ends were trimmed by 2 bases and 1 base, with 13 bases remaining between them. From germline, CDR1 is SGDLS and CDR2 YYNGEE. CDR3 amino acids: CASSVEGGWSNQPQHF. CDR3 nucleotides: TGTGCCAGCAGCGTTGAAGGGGGATGGAGCAATCAGCCCCAGCATTTT.

This clone was observed once. V gene TRBV18 combines with J gene TRBJ1-4, with D tentatively TRBD1 (5 bases). The CDR3 loop spans 15 amino acids. The germline V and J ends were trimmed by 6 bases and 4 bases, with 15 bases remaining between them. Germline CDR1 reads KGHSH; CDR2 reads LQKENI. The CDR3 bases are TGTGCCAGCTCGCCCGTGCAGGGTCGTAATGAAAAACTGTTTTTT. It is translated as CASSPVQGRNEKLFF.

This rearrangement joins TRBV2 to TRBJ2-7, with TRBD1 matching 10 bases. The CDR3 extends over 18 amino acids. Germline CDR1 SNHLY, CDR2 FYNNEI. J gave up 0 bases and V 5 bases, and 13 bases lay outside the gene matches. The CDR3 DNA is TGTGCCAGCAGTACCCCGGGACAGGGGACGGGAATCTCCTACGAGCAGTACTTC. It yields the protein CASSTPGQGTGISYEQYF.

J is TRBJ2-1 and V is TRBV7-9; TRBD2 matches 13 bases. Per germline, CDR1 SEHNR and CDR2 FQNEAQ (reference sequence). The ends lost 2 bases at V and 8 bases at J; junction bases unmatched: 3. CDR3 length: 15 residues. CDR3 bases: TGTGCCAGCAGCTTACGAGGACTAGCGGGAGATGAGCAGTTCTTC. Translated, it gives CASSLRGLAGDEQFF.

V is TRBV6-6 and J is TRBJ2-7; TRBD1 might be the D (6 bases). The CDR3 covers 12 residues. The V end was cut by 4 bases, the J end by 4 bases, with 8 bases between. Looked up from germline, CDR1 is MNHNY and CDR2 is SVGAGI (reference sequence). The chain's CDR3 is CASSFTGYEQYF. The CDR3 nucleotides are TGTGCCAGCAGTTTCACAGGGTACGAGCAGTACTTC.

CDR3 nucleotides: TGTGCCAGCAGCTTGGGGCATGGGGCGGCGTCACCCCTCCACTTT. Encoded protein: CASSLGHGAASPLHF. This sequence joins TRBV7-2 and TRBJ1-6, with D perhaps matching TRBD1 (5 bases). Germline CDR1 is SGHTA and CDR2 is FQGNSA. V dropped 3 bases and J dropped 10 bases, with 16 bases sitting between them. The CDR3 has 15 residues.

The genes are TRBV11-2 and TRBJ2-2, with D possibly matching TRBD2 (5 bases). Germline lookup yields CDR1 SGHAT and CDR2 FQNNGV. The V gene lost 3 bases and the J gene lost 1 base, with 9 bases spanning the gap. The CDR3 extends over 15 amino acids. The DNA for the CDR3 is TGTGCCAGCAGCTTCCAGCGGTTGAACACCGGGGAGCTGTTTTTT. This sequence encodes CASSFQRLNTGELFF.

The V gene is TRBV5-1, the J gene TRBJ2-1, with 11 bases aligning to TRBD2. Germline-derived CDR1 and CDR2 are SGHRS and YFSETQ. V lost 0 bases, J lost 7 bases, and 6 bases stayed unmatched. The CDR3 length is 16 residues. CDR3 bases: TGCGCCAGCAGCTTGGCCCGAGGGACTAGCGGTAATGAGCAGTTCTTC. This translates into CASSLARGTSGNEQFF. The full variable domain, its missing parts supplied by reference TRBV5-1 and TRBJ2-1, is KAGVTQTPRYLIKTRGQQVTLSCSPISGHRSVSWYQQTPGQGLQFLFEYFSETQRNKGNFPGRFSGRQFSNSRSEMNVSTLELGDSALYLCASSLARGTSGNEQFFGPGTRLTVL.

The chain employs TRBV27 and TRBJ2-2, with 7 bases identical to TRBD1. The V and J ends lost 6 bases and 0 bases, in that order; junction bases with no gene match: 7. Germline assignment: CDR1 MNHEY and CDR2 SMNVEV (reference sequence). This CDR3 is built from 16 residues. The CDR3 DNA sequence: TGTGCCAGCAGACCACAGGGGTGGGCGAACACCGGGGAGCTGTTTTTT. Translated, it gives CASRPQGWANTGELFF.

The chain couples TRBV13 to TRBJ2-1; 8 bases match TRBD1. The CDR3 extends over 15 amino acids. Germline CDR1 and CDR2: PRHDT and FYEKMQ (reference sequence). V trimming: 5 bases; J trimming: 7 bases; junction bases outside the gene matches: 10. The CDR3 DNA is TGTGCCAGCAGCACCCAGGGGGCTCTAGGTAATGAGCAGTTCTTC. Its translation is CASSTQGALGNEQFF.